Given below is one TCR beta chain in context. Using a J-beta primer mix together with a sample-barcoded 5' primer, a second PCR was run for roughly 6 to 12 cycles. One entry per CDR3 protein, called by TCRdb with MiXCR from the 5' RACE reads. The sample shows fewer than 1.5 million distinct CDR3 sequences, around 39% of them seen only once. Isolating PBMCs gave at least 6 million of these cells per sample. With V trimmed by 6 bases and J by 3 bases, 7 bases remained unmatched. The CDR3 is made up of 14 amino acids. Germline CDR1 DFQATT, CDR2 SNEGSKA (reference sequence). The sample originates from a study of blood T cells in healthy people across ages.

Sequenced sample: blood. The gene calls are TRBV20-1 and TRBJ2-7; 11 positions match TRBD2. This receptor was identified in a woman aged 18-29 years in good health. CDR3 sequence: CSAPLAGVRYEQYF. CDR3 coding DNA: TGCAGTGCGCCACTAGCGGGAGTTCGCTACGAGCAGTACTTC.